The subject of this entry is one TCR beta chain. Its antigen is not identified. Some second doses came at about 4 weeks and others at about 12 weeks; these were pooled. This CDR3 comprises 13 residues. The V gene lost 5 bases and the J gene lost 2 bases, with 12 bases spanning the gap. Germline CDR1 SQVTM, CDR2 ANQGSEA. Assay: immunoSEQ multiplex PCR; the TCRdb copy retains only in-frame clones and omits some. Of approximately 150,000 clones listed, around 93% were seen once; the top ten hold approximately 3.6%. The data are from a study of T cell responses to AZD1222 COVID-19 vaccine. Findings and limits, study-wide: Spike-specific TCRs gained breadth and depth after people received two AZD1222 doses.

The source of this sequence is an adult who received the AZD1222 COVID-19 vaccine. This specimen was peripheral blood, taken 28 days after the second AZD1222 dose. The chain joins TRBV29-1 to TRBJ1-1, with D possibly being TRBD1 (6 bases). For the CDR3, the DNA is TGCAGCGTTTTGGACAGCCCAAACACTGAAGCTTTCTTT. Residues: CSVLDSPNTEAFF. Variable domain in full (rest from reference TRBV29-1 and TRBJ1-1): SAVISQKPSRDICQRGTSLTIQCQVDSQVTMMFWYRQQPGQSLTLIATANQGSEATYESGFVIDKFPISRPNLTFSTLTVSNMSPEDSSIYLCSVLDSPNTEAFFGQGTRLTVV.